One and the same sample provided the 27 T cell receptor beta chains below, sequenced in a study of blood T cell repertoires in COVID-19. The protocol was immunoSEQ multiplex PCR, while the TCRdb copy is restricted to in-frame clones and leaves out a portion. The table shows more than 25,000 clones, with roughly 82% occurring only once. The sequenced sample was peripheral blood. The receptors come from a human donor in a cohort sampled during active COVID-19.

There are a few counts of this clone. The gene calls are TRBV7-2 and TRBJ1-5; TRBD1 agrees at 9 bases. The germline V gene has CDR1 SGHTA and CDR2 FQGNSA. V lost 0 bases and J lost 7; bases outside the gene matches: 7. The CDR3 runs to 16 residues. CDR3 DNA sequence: TGTGCCAGCAGCTTAGCTTTGGACAGGGGCGGGCAGCCCCAGCATTTT. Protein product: CASSLALDRGGQPQHF.

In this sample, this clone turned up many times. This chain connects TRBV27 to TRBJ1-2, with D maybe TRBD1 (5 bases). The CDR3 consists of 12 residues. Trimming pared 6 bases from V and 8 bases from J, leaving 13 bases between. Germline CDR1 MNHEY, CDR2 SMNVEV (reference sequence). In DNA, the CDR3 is TGTGCCAGCAGCCGGGGGGGTGGCGGCTACACCTTC. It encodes CASSRGGGGYTF.

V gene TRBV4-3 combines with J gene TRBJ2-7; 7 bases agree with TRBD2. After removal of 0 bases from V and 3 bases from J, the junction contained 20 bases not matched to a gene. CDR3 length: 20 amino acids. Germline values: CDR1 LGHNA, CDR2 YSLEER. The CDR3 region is CASSQDRALARASGIYEQYF. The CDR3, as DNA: TGCGCCAGCAGCCAAGATCGTGCCCTGGCCCGGGCTAGCGGAATCTACGAGCAGTACTTC.

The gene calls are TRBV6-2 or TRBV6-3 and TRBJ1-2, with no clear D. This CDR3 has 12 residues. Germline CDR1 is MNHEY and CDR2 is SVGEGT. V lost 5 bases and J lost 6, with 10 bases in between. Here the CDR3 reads CASSRLGDGYTF. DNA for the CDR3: TGTGCCAGCAGTCGCCTCGGGGATGGCTACACCTTC.

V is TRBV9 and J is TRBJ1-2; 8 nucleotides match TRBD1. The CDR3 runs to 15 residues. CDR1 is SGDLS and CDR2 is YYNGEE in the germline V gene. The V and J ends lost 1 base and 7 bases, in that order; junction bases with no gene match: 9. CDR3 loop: CASSVKIQGASGYTF. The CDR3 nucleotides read TGTGCCAGCAGCGTAAAGATCCAGGGGGCCTCTGGCTACACCTTC.

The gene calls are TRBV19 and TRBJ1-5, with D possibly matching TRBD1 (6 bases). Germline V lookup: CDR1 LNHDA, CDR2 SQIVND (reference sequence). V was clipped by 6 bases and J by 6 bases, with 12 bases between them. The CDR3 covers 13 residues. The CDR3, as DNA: TGTGCCAGTAGCCAGGGGTTAGGTCAGCCCCAGCATTTT. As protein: CASSQGLGQPQHF.

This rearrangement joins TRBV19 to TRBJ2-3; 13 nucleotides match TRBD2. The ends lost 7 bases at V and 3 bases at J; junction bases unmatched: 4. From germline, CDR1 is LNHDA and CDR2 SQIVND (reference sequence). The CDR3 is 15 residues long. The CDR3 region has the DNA TGTGCCAGTATGGGGACTAGCGGGGCAACAGATACGCAGTATTTT. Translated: CASMGTSGATDTQYF.

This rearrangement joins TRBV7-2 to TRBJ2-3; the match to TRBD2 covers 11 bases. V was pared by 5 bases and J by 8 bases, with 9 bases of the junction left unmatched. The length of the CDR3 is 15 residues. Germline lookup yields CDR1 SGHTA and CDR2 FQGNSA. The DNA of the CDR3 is TGTGCCAGCAGCCCAAGACTAGCGGGGAAAGGTACGCAGTATTTT. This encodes CASSPRLAGKGTQYF.

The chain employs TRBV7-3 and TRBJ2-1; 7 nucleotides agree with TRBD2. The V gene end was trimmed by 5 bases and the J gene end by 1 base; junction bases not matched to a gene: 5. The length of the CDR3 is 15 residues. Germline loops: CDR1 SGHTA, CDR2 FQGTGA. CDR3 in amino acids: CASSVTGGSYNEQFF. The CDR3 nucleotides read TGTGCCAGCAGCGTGACGGGGGGTTCCTACAATGAGCAGTTCTTC.

This chain's CDR3 is CASQIGGQPQHF. The CDR3 bases are TGTGCCAGCCAAATAGGGGGTCAGCCCCAGCATTTT. The genes are TRBV12-3 or TRBV12-4 and TRBJ1-5; D perhaps matches TRBD1 (6 bases). Trimming shortened V by 8 bases and J by 6 bases, and 11 bases separated the two germline ends. CDR3 length: 12 amino acids.

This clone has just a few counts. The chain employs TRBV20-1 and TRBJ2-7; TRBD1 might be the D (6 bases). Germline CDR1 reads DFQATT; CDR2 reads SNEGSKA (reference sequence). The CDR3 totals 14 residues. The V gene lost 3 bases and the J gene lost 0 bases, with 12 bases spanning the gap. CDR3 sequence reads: CSASGQGSSYEQYF. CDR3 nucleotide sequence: TGCAGTGCTAGTGGGCAGGGGAGCTCCTACGAGCAGTACTTC.

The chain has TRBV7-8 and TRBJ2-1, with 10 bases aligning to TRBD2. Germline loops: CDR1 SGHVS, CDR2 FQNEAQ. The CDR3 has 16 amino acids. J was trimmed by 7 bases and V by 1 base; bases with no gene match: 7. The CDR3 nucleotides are TGTGCCAGCAGCTTAGTAGCTAGCGGGGGCCCTAATGAGCAGTTCTTC. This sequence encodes CASSLVASGGPNEQFF.

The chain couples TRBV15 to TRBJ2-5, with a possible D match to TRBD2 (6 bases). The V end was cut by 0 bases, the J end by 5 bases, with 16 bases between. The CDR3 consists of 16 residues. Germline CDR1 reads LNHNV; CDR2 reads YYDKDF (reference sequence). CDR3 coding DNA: TGTGCCACCAGCAGAGATTCGGCTTGGGCGGGGGAGACCCAGTACTTC. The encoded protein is CATSRDSAWAGETQYF.

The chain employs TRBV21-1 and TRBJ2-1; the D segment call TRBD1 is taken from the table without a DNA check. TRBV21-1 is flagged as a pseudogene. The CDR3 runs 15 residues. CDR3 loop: CASSKGHTLYNEQFF. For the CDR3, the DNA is TGTGCCAGCAGCAAGGGACATACCCTTTACAATGAGCAGTTCTTC.

CDR3 nucleotides: TGTGCCACCAGCAGAGATCTCGGGGGGCGCGGAAACACCATATATTTT. Translation gives CATSRDLGGRGNTIYF. V usage is TRBV15 and J usage is TRBJ1-3, with D perhaps TRBD1 (6 bases). V lost 0 bases, J lost 4 bases, and 13 bases lay in between. The CDR3 consists of 16 residues. CDR1 is LNHNV, CDR2 YYDKDF, per germline (reference sequence). Full variable domain (remainder filled in from reference TRBV15 and TRBJ1-3): DAMVIQNPRYQVTQFGKPVTLSCSQTLNHNVMYWYQQKSSQAPKLLFHYYDKDFNNEADTPDNFQSRRPNTSFCFLDIRSPGLGDTAMYLCATSRDLGGRGNTIYFGEGSWLTVV.

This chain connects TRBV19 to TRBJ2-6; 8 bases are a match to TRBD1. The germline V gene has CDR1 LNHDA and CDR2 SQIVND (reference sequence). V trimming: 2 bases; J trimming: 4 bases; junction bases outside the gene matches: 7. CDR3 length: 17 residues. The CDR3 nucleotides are TGTGCCAGTAGTATACTCCGACAGGGGCCAGGGGCCAACGTCCTGACTTTC. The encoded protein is CASSILRQGPGANVLTF.

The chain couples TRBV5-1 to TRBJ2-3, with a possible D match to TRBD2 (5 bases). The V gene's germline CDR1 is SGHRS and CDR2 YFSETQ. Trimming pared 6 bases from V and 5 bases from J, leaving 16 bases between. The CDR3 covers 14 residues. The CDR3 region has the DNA TGCGCCAGCAATGGAGGCTCCCGCGGAGATACGCAGTATTTT. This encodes CASNGGSRGDTQYF.

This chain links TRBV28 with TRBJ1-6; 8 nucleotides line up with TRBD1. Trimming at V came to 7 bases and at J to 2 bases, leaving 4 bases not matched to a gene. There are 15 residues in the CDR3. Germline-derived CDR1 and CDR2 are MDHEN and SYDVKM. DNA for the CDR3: TGTGCCAGCACTCAGGGGGCCCCCTATAATTCACCCCTCCACTTT. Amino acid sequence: CASTQGAPYNSPLHF.

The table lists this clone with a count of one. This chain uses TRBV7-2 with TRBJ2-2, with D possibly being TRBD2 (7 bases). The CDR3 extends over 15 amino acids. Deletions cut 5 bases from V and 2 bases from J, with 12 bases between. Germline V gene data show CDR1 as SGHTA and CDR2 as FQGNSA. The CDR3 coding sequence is TGTGCCAGCAGCAGAGGGGGGGTCAACACCGGGGAGCTGTTTTTT. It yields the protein CASSRGGVNTGELFF.

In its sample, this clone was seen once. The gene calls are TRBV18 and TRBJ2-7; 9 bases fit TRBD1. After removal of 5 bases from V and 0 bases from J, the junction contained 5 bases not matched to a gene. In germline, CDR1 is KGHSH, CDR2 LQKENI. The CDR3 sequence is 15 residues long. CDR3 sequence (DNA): TGTGCCAGCTCAACGGGACAGGGATTCTCCTACGAGCAGTACTTC. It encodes CASSTGQGFSYEQYF.

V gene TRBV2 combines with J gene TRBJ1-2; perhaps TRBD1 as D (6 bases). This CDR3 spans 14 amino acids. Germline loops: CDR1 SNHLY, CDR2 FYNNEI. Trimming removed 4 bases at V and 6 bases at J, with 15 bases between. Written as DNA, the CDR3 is TGTGCCAGCAGTGGGCGACAGGTTTTCCATGGCTACACCTTC. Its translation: CASSGRQVFHGYTF.

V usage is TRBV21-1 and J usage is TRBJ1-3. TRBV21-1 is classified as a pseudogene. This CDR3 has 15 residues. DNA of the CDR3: TGTGCCAGCAGCCCTGAGAGGAACTCTGGAAACACCATATATTTT. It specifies CASSPERNSGNTIYF.

The CDR3 loop reads CASSLGQGASDTQYF. The CDR3 DNA sequence: TGTGCCAGCAGCCTGGGACAGGGGGCTTCAGATACGCAGTATTTT. V usage is TRBV5-4 and J usage is TRBJ2-3, with 12 bases fitting TRBD1. The CDR3 sequence is 15 residues long. Germline-derived CDR1 and CDR2 are SGHNT and YYREEE (reference sequence). Unmatched junction bases numbered 4, after V lost 4 bases and J lost 4 bases.

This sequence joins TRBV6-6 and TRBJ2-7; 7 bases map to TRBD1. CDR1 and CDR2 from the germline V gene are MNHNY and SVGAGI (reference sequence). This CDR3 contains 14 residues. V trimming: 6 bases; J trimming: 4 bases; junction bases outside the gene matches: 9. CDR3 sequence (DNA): TGTGCCAGCAGGGGGACAGCTGGGGCGTACGAGCAGTACTTC. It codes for CASRGTAGAYEQYF.

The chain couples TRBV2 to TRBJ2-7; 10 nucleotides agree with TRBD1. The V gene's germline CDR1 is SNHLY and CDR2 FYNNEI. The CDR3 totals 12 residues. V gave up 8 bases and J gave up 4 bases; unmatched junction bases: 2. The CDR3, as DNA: TGTGCCAGCGACAGGGGGCTTTACGAGCAGTACTTC. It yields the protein CASDRGLYEQYF.

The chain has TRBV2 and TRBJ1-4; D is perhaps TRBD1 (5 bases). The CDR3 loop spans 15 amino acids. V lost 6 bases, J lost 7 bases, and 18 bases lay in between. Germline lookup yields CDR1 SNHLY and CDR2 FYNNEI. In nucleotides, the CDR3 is TGTGCCAGCAGGGACGGCCTAGCCGGGGGTGAAAAACTGTTTTTT. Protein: CASRDGLAGGEKLFF.

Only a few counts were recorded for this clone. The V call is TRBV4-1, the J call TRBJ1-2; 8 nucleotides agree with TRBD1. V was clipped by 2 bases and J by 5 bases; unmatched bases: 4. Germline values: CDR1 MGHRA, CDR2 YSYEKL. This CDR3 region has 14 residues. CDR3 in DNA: TGCGCCAGCAGCCAATTCACAGGGGGTTATGGCTACACCTTC. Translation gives CASSQFTGGYGYTF.